Here is one T cell receptor beta chain with its context. CDR1 KGHSH and CDR2 LQKENI come from the germline V gene. The CDR3 has 14 residues. The trim removed 3 bases at V and 6 bases at J, leaving 5 bases unmatched. The data were taken from a study of blood T cell repertoires in COVID-19. Enrolled during active infection, Seattle patients were then followed longitudinally. Clones were sequenced by immunoSEQ multiplex PCR, and TCRdb holds only the in-frame ones, with some missing. The top ten hold around 1.3% of the sample, which has 200,000 to 250,000 clones, 75% to 85% seen once. The source material was peripheral blood. This chain uses TRBV18 with TRBJ1-3, with 7 bases aligning to TRBD1. This receptor was obtained from a woman under 40 with COVID-19, enrolled during active disease. The CDR3 sequence: CASSPEDRANTIYF. The CDR3 DNA sequence: TGTGCCAGCTCACCTGAAGACAGGGCAAACACCATATATTTT.